One sample yielded the 12 T cell receptor beta chains listed below, sequenced in a study of T cell changes during pregnancy in multiple sclerosis. Here immunoSEQ multiplex PCR was the method, and the copy in TCRdb shows in-frame clones only, minus some. Of 40,000 or so clones in the sample, about 88% are singletons; the top ten hold roughly 5.4%. The specimen comprised peripheral blood, sampled in the third trimester of pregnancy. The receptors here all came from a female donor in good health, enrolled as a control in a pregnancy study.

The rearrangement joins TRBV19 to TRBJ2-1, with D perhaps matching TRBD1 (6 bases). CDR3 length: 15 amino acids. V was cut by 1 base and J by 6 bases, with 13 bases left in between. CDR1 is LNHDA and CDR2 is SQIVND in the germline V gene (reference sequence). The CDR3 sequence is CASSIGHRVPNEQFF. Written as DNA, the CDR3 is TGTGCCAGTAGTATAGGTCACAGGGTCCCCAATGAGCAGTTCTTC.

The rearrangement links TRBV6-7 to TRBJ2-2; tentative D call: TRBD2 (5 bases). TRBV6-7 falls under the ORF class, with uncertain function. The CDR3 is 15 amino acids. With 4 bases removed from V and 0 bases from J, the gap between germline ends came to 9 bases. The CDR3 spells CASSSTRPNTGELFF. The CDR3, as DNA: TGTGCCAGCAGTTCAACTAGGCCGAACACCGGGGAGCTGTTTTTT.

V and J are TRBV10-1 and TRBJ2-3, with TRBD2 matching over 9 bases. The CDR3 length is 15 residues. Germline assignment: CDR1 WNHNN and CDR2 SYGVQD (reference sequence). V trimming: 4 bases; J trimming: 2 bases; junction bases outside the gene matches: 4. CDR3 DNA: TGCGCCAGCAGTGGGCTAGCGGGGTACACAGATACGCAGTATTTT. Protein product: CASSGLAGYTDTQYF.

The chain joins TRBV7-9 to TRBJ1-6; D possibly corresponds to TRBD1 (5 bases). The CDR3 runs to 15 residues. Germline V gene sequence: CDR1 SEHNR, CDR2 FQNEAQ (reference sequence). V gave up 5 bases and J gave up 5 bases, with 13 bases separating them. CDR3 bases: TGTGCCAGCAGCCCCGACAGAATTAATAATTCACCCCTCCACTTT. Protein: CASSPDRINNSPLHF. The full variable domain, rest sourced from reference TRBV7-9 and TRBJ1-6, is DTGVSQNPRHKITKRGQNVTFRCDPISEHNRLYWYRQTLGQGPEFLTYFQNEAQLEKSRLLSDRFSAERPKGSFSTLEIQRTEQGDSAMYLCASSPDRINNSPLHFGNGTRLTVT.

The rearrangement links TRBV9 to TRBJ1-5, with a tentative D call TRBD1 (5 bases). The CDR3 spans 15 residues. Germline CDR1 SGDLS, CDR2 YYNGEE. Trimming left V 3 bases short and J 0 bases short, with 10 bases between. CDR3 nucleotides: TGTGCCAGCAGCGGAGGGGACTATAGCAATCAGCCCCAGCATTTT. This sequence encodes CASSGGDYSNQPQHF.

This rearrangement joins TRBV5-1 to TRBJ2-7; 16 bases align to TRBD2. Germline CDR1 is SGHRS and CDR2 is YFSETQ. Trimming cost V 4 bases and J 2 bases; bases outside gene matches: 12. The CDR3 sequence is 19 residues long. CDR3 sequence (DNA): TGCGCCAGCAGCCGTGGGACTAGCGGGAGGGTCCGGGATACCTACGAGCAGTACTTC. It yields the protein CASSRGTSGRVRDTYEQYF.

This chain connects TRBV30 to TRBJ2-1; possibly TRBD2 for D (6 bases). Trimming left V 4 bases short and J 10 bases short, with 20 bases between. Germline V gene sequence: CDR1 GTSNPN, CDR2 SVGIG (reference sequence). The CDR3 sequence is 14 residues long. The CDR3 DNA sequence: TGTGCCTGGATGGCGGGGATGGGTTACGAAGAGCAGTTCTTC. Residues: CAWMAGMGYEEQFF.

The rearrangement uses TRBV5-1 and TRBJ2-4; 8 bases are a match to TRBD1. This CDR3 has 18 amino acids. J lost 8 bases, V lost 1 base, and 17 bases had no gene match. The germline CDR1 and CDR2 sequences are SGHRS and YFSETQ. The CDR3, as DNA: TGCGCCAGCAGCTTGCATCCCCCGACAGGGGATGCTCTCGACATTCAGTACTTC. Translated, it gives CASSLHPPTGDALDIQYF. Filled out from reference TRBV5-1 and TRBJ2-4, the complete variable domain reads KAGVTQTPRYLIKTRGQQVTLSCSPISGHRSVSWYQQTPGQGLQFLFEYFSETQRNKGNFPGRFSGRQFSNSRSEMNVSTLELGDSALYLCASSLHPPTGDALDIQYFGAGTRLSVL.

This clone was seen only once. The chain combines TRBV28 with TRBJ2-5, with 9 nucleotides matching TRBD2. Germline V gives CDR1 MDHEN, CDR2 SYDVKM. V was pared by 3 bases and J by 3 bases, with 11 bases of the junction left unmatched. This CDR3 has 17 amino acids. CDR3 amino acids: CASSFGRASGKKETQYF. For the CDR3, the DNA is TGTGCCAGCAGTTTCGGCCGGGCTAGCGGGAAGAAAGAGACCCAGTACTTC.

This clone was observed a single time. The J gene is TRBJ2-3, the V gene TRBV5-1; D perhaps matches TRBD2 (6 bases). Deletions cut 5 bases from V and 0 bases from J, with 10 bases between. The CDR3 sequence is 14 residues long. Germline-derived CDR1 and CDR2 are SGHRS and YFSETQ. Here the CDR3 DNA reads TGCGCCAGCAGAGGAGGGCTCAGCACAGATACGCAGTATTTT. Amino acid sequence: CASRGGLSTDTQYF.

The rearrangement joins TRBV2 to TRBJ2-1; 8 nucleotides match TRBD2. The CDR3 consists of 15 residues. Germline CDR1 SNHLY, CDR2 FYNNEI. V was pared by 6 bases and J by 8 bases, with 12 bases of the junction left unmatched. CDR3 in DNA: TGTGCCAGCAGGATAACGGGACTAGGTTCCCATGAGCAGTTCTTC. Amino acids: CASRITGLGSHEQFF.

This clone turned up a few times. DNA for the CDR3: TGTGCCAGCAGTCACAGGACGTACACTGAAGCTTTCTTT. This encodes CASSHRTYTEAFF. V usage is TRBV9 and J usage is TRBJ1-1; TRBD1 might be the D (5 bases). This CDR3 spans 13 amino acids. Trimming stripped 5 bases from V and 3 bases from J, with 11 bases between. Germline CDR1 is SGDLS and CDR2 is YYNGEE.